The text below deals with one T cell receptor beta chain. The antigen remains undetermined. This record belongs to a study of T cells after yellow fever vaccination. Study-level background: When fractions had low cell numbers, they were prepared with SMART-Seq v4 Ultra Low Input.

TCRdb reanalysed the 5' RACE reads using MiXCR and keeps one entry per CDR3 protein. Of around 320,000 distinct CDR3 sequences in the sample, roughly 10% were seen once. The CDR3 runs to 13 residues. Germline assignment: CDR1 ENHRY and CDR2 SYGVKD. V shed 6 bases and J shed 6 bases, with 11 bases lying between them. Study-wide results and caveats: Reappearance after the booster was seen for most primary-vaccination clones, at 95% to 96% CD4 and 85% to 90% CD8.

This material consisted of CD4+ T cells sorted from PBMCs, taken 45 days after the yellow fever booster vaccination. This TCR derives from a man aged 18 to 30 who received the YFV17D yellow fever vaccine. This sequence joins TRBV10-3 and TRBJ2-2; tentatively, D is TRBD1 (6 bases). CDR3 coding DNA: TGTGCCATCAGCGGACAGCACTCCGGGGAGCTGTTTTTT. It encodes CAISGQHSGELFF.